These T cell receptor beta chains were read from a single sample in a study of Graves' ophthalmopathy and Graves' hyperthyroidism. One entry per CDR3 protein, called by TCRdb with MiXCR from the multiplex PCR reads. Of approximately 700,000 distinct CDR3 sequences listed, about 38% were seen once; the top ten hold roughly 3.5%. The source material was peripheral blood. The receptors stem from an adult man with Graves' ophthalmopathy. The CDR3 runs from the conserved cysteine through the conserved F or W. Each record gives: V gene, D gene, J gene, clone size, CDR3 DNA, CDR3 protein. The D gene is left open where the match is weak. Clone size is given for some rows only: seen once, a few or many times, or a class if the clone is expanded.

TRBV10-3	TRBD2	TRBJ2-5	many	TGTGCCATCAGCCAAGGACTAGCGGGGGCCCAAGAGACCCAGTACTTC	CAISQGLAGAQETQYF
TRBV7-9	.	TRBJ2-5	.	TGTGCCAGCTCATCCCGCGGGGCATACCAAGAGACCCAGTACTTC	CASSSRGAYQETQYF
TRBV12-3/TRBV12-4	.	TRBJ2-5	.	TGTGCCAGCAGTTTAGTGTCCCAGTACTTC	CASSLVSQYF
TRBV5-1	.	TRBJ1-1	.	TGCGCCAGCATGTGGGGAGCCCGCACTAACACTGAAGCTTTCTTT	CASMWGARTNTEAFF
TRBV10-3	TRBD2	TRBJ2-2	.	TGTGCCAGCAGTTCTAGCGGGATGGCCGGGGAGCTGTTTTTT	CASSSSGMAGELFF
TRBV10-3	TRBD2	TRBJ2-2	.	TGTGCCAGCAGTTACACAACCATCCTAGCGGGGTTAAACACCGGGGAGCTGTTTTTT	CASSYTTILAGLNTGELFF
TRBV7-8	.	TRBJ1-1	many	TGTGCCAGCAGCTTACTCGGGGGGATCATGAACACTGAAGCTTTCTTT	CASSLLGGIMNTEAFF
TRBV25-1	TRBD1	TRBJ2-7	.	TGTGCCAGTTGGACAGGGGGCTACGAGCAGTACTTC	CASWTGGYEQYF
TRBV4-1	.	TRBJ1-5	many	TGCGCCAGCAGCCATGGGGACATCAGTCAGCCCCAGCATTTT	CASSHGDISQPQHF
TRBV12-3/TRBV12-4	.	TRBJ1-2	.	TGTGCCAGCAGTCGCCTGGCAGTTGCCCAAAGATATGGCTACACCTTC	CASSRLAVAQRYGYTF
TRBV7-6	TRBD2	TRBJ2-7	.	TGTGCCAGCAGCTTACTAAGCGGGGGGAGCTCCTACGAGCAGTACTTC	CASSLLSGGSSYEQYF
TRBV4-3	TRBD1	TRBJ2-5	many	TGTGCCAGCAGCCAGGGACAGGGCAAAGAGACCCAGTACTTC	CASSQGQGKETQYF
TRBV4-1	.	TRBJ2-6	.	TGCGCCAGCAGCCAACCCGGACAGGGGGCCAACGTCCTGACTTTC	CASSQPGQGANVLTF
TRBV30	.	TRBJ1-3	.	TGTGCCTGGAGTGACCCGGTGGGAGGGGATACTGGAAACACCATATATTTT	CAWSDPVGGDTGNTIYF
TRBV7-2	TRBD1	TRBJ2-7	.	TGTGCCAGCAGCTTAGGAGGGGGCGATCCCAGAGGCGAGCAGTACTTC	CASSLGGGDPRGEQYF
TRBV12-3/TRBV12-4	TRBD1	TRBJ1-4	.	TGTGCCAGCAGTTTATTGGGACAGGAGTACGGTGAAAAACTGTTTTTT	CASSLLGQEYGEKLFF
TRBV29-1	.	TRBJ1-2	many	TGCAGCGCCCGGGACGCCCCAAGACATGGCTACACCTTC	CSARDAPRHGYTF
TRBV29-1	.	TRBJ1-4	.	TGCAGCCCAAGGACCGGAGGAAATGAAAAACTGTTTTTT	CSPRTGGNEKLFF
TRBV2	.	TRBJ1-6	.	TGTGCCAGCAGTGAAAGGGTGCTCTCACCCCTCCACTTT	CASSERVLSPLHF
TRBV15	TRBD1	TRBJ1-1	.	TGTGCCACCAGCAGTCTCGGGACAGTCAACACTGAAGCTTTCTTT	CATSSLGTVNTEAFF
TRBV10-3	.	TRBJ1-5	many	TGTGCCAGCACCCCGACAGGACCCCGCGGGAATCAGCCCCAGCATTTT	CASTPTGPRGNQPQHF
TRBV20-1	.	TRBJ2-7	.	TGCAGTGCTAGCGGGAAACATGGGATCTACGAGCAGTACTTC	CSASGKHGIYEQYF
TRBV6-5	TRBD1	TRBJ1-1	many	TGTGCCAGCAGTTACGAGACAGGGACTGAAGCTTTCTTT	CASSYETGTEAFF
TRBV20-1	TRBD2	TRBJ2-5	.	TGCAGTGCTAGTGGCCTAGCGGGAGAATTGGAGACCCAGTACTTC	CSASGLAGELETQYF
TRBV2	.	TRBJ1-5	once	TGTGCCAGCAGGGGCCTAGGGGTGCCCCAGCATTTT	CASRGLGVPQHF
TRBV6-5	.	TRBJ1-1	many	TGTGCCAGCAGACCTGGACAGAGCACTGAAGCTTTCTTT	CASRPGQSTEAFF
TRBV7-9	.	TRBJ1-2	many	TGTGCCAGCAGCTTCATGACACGGTCTAGTGGCTACACCTTC	CASSFMTRSSGYTF
TRBV7-8	.	TRBJ2-5	.	TGTGCCAGCAGCTTACAGGATAAACAGCCCCAGTACTTC	CASSLQDKQPQYF
TRBV20-1	.	TRBJ1-2	many	TGCAGTGCCAGGGACATAAACTATGGCTACACCTTC	CSARDINYGYTF
TRBV6-1	.	TRBJ1-6	.	TGTGCCAGCAGTGAAAACCGCGGGAGCTATAATTCACCCCTCCACTTT	CASSENRGSYNSPLHF
TRBV7-7	.	TRBJ2-5	.	TGTGCTAGCAGCCGTCGAATCACAGGGTCGGGGGAGGCCCAGTACTTC	CASSRRITGSGEAQYF